One sample yielded the 20 T cell receptor beta chains listed below, sequenced in a study of blood T cell repertoires in COVID-19. Assay used: immunoSEQ multiplex PCR; TCRdb lists only in-frame clones, some missing. The repertoire includes about 150,000 clones, more than 75% of them detected once, and around 4% sits in the top ten. The sequenced sample was peripheral blood. The source of these receptors is a man aged 60 to 75 with acute or convalescent COVID-19.

Notes on this clone: At the DNA level, this CDR3 is encoded by other sequences in the same sample as well. This sequence joins TRBV18 and TRBJ1-5; possible D gene TRBD1, 6 bases. V dropped 6 bases and J dropped 2 bases, with 14 bases sitting between them. CDR1 is KGHSH and CDR2 is LQKENI in the germline V gene. The CDR3 extends over 15 amino acids. In DNA, the CDR3 is TGTGCCAGCTCCCCGGGGGGGGGCGGCAATCAGCCCCAGCATTTT. It specifies CASSPGGGGNQPQHF.

This clone was recorded a few times. This chain connects TRBV6-5 to TRBJ1-2, with 7 bases fitting TRBD1. Germline CDR1 is MNHEY and CDR2 is SVGAGI. The junction had 8 bases not matched to a gene; V was cut back by 6 bases and J by 4 bases. The CDR3 has 14 amino acids. The CDR3 DNA reads TGTGCCAGCAGGCCGACAGGGAATCCCTATGGCTACACCTTC. Its translation: CASRPTGNPYGYTF.

This chain connects TRBV5-1 to TRBJ2-3; 11 bases are a match to TRBD2. Losses at the gene ends were 7 bases for V and 4 bases for J; bases not matched to a gene: 8. CDR3 length: 15 amino acids. The V gene's germline CDR1 is SGHRS and CDR2 YFSETQ. CDR3 in DNA: TGCGCCAGCGGCCCCCCTAGCGGGAGGCCAGATACGCAGTATTTT. Protein product: CASGPPSGRPDTQYF.

In this sample, this clone turned up a few times. In nucleotides, the CDR3 is TGTGCCAGCAGCTTAGGGCAAGAATGGACAGGGCGATACAATGAGCAGTTCTTC. This codes for CASSLGQEWTGRYNEQFF. V and J are TRBV7-9 and TRBJ2-1; 8 bases are shared with TRBD1. The CDR3 is 18 amino acids. Germline assignment: CDR1 SEHNR and CDR2 FQNEAQ (reference sequence). The ends lost 1 base at V and 4 bases at J; junction bases unmatched: 12.

The rearrangement joins TRBV6-5 to TRBJ2-3; maybe TRBD1 (6 bases). Germline lookup yields CDR1 MNHEY and CDR2 SVGAGI. Trimming pared 5 bases from V and 5 bases from J, leaving 17 bases between. The CDR3 runs 15 residues. The CDR3, as DNA: TGTGCCAGCAGTAAATACAGGGAAGTAGAAGATACGCAGTATTTT. This codes for CASSKYREVEDTQYF.

The chain couples TRBV19 to TRBJ1-3; D is undetermined. Trimming cost V 7 bases and J 6 bases, with 13 bases left between them. CDR1 and CDR2 (germline): LNHDA, SQIVND (reference sequence). This CDR3 is built from 13 residues. The CDR3 coding sequence is TGTGCCAGTACTCCCCTAGACTCAAACACCATATATTTT. It encodes CASTPLDSNTIYF.

The chain links TRBV4-1 to TRBJ2-3; D is possibly TRBD2 (6 bases). This CDR3 region has 16 residues. V lost 1 base and J lost 2, with 13 bases in between. Germline values: CDR1 MGHRA, CDR2 YSYEKL. Here the CDR3 reads CASSQASSDYTDTQYF. The CDR3 nucleotides are TGCGCCAGCAGCCAAGCGTCTAGCGACTACACAGATACGCAGTATTTT.

The chain links TRBV7-2 to TRBJ2-3; 10 nucleotides align to TRBD2. The CDR3 is 15 amino acids. The J segment lost 8 bases and the V segment lost 3 bases, leaving 8 bases of the junction unmatched. Per the germline V gene, CDR1 is SGHTA and CDR2 is FQGNSA. The CDR3 DNA sequence: TGTGCCAGCAGCTTGTTTCTAGCGGGGGCGGGTACGCAGTATTTT. Protein: CASSLFLAGAGTQYF.

Regarding this clone: The sample carries other DNA sequences with the same CDR3. CDR3 amino acids: CATSREQGTGELFF. The CDR3 nucleotides are TGTGCCACCAGCAGAGAACAGGGCACCGGGGAGCTGTTTTTT. J is TRBJ2-2 and V is TRBV15; D may be TRBD1 (6 bases). Germline loops: CDR1 LNHNV, CDR2 YYDKDF (reference sequence). The V end was cut by 0 bases, the J end by 4 bases, with 6 bases between. The CDR3 contains 14 residues.

J is TRBJ1-6 and V is TRBV28; 8 nucleotides line up with TRBD1. Germline assignment: CDR1 MDHEN and CDR2 SYDVKM. This CDR3 region has 14 residues. With V trimmed by 5 bases and J by 10 bases, 7 bases remained unmatched. The CDR3 region is CASSTGQGGSPLHF. The CDR3 coding sequence is TGTGCCAGCAGTACTGGACAGGGTGGCTCACCCCTCCACTTT.

The chain links TRBV3-1 (or the pseudogene TRBV3-2) to TRBJ2-5; 11 bases line up with TRBD1. Looked up from germline, CDR1 is LGHDT and CDR2 is YNNKEL (reference sequence). The CDR3 has 16 residues. Trimming at V came to 1 base and at J to 2 bases, leaving 3 bases not matched to a gene. Here the CDR3 DNA reads TGTGCCAGCAGCCAAGTCGGACAGGGGGCGCAAGAGACCCAGTACTTC. This encodes CASSQVGQGAQETQYF.

This clone came up once. CDR3 sequence (DNA): TGTGCCAGCAGCTTAGGGCGAGGACAGGGATCCGAGCAGTACTTC. This codes for CASSLGRGQGSEQYF. This chain connects TRBV7-2 to TRBJ2-7; 8 bases match TRBD1. The CDR3 has 15 amino acids. The V segment lost 1 base and the J segment 6 bases; nucleotides outside the gene matches: 8. Germline V gene lookup returns CDR1 SGHTA and CDR2 FQGNSA.

The chain recombines TRBV5-4 with TRBJ2-1; tentative D call: TRBD1 (7 bases). The CDR3 is 16 residues long. Per germline, CDR1 SGHNT and CDR2 YYREEE (reference sequence). Trimming removed 0 bases from V and 8 bases from J, with 18 bases in between. CDR3 nucleotides: TGTGCCAGCAGCTTGGCCAGGGGGGAAAACTTTGATGAGCAGTTCTTC. Translation: CASSLARGENFDEQFF.

The chain employs TRBV28 and TRBJ2-3; TRBD2 aligns across 7 bases. Per germline, CDR1 MDHEN and CDR2 SYDVKM. This CDR3 is built from 17 residues. J lost 3 bases, V lost 2 bases, and 11 bases had no gene match. CDR3 in amino acids: CASSLRGGSGSTDTQYF. The CDR3 DNA reads TGTGCCAGCAGTTTAAGGGGCGGGAGCGGAAGTACAGATACGCAGTATTTT.

V usage is TRBV27 and J usage is TRBJ1-2, with 10 bases aligning to TRBD1. CDR3 length: 16 residues. V gave up 4 bases and J gave up 0 bases; unmatched junction bases: 5. Germline V lookup: CDR1 MNHEY, CDR2 SMNVEV (reference sequence). The CDR3 DNA sequence: TGTGCCAGCAGTTCGGACAGGGGGAAGGCTAACTATGGCTACACCTTC. Protein sequence: CASSSDRGKANYGYTF.

V usage is TRBV15 and J usage is TRBJ2-1; D ambiguous. V dropped 0 bases and J dropped 7 bases, with 4 bases sitting between them. CDR1 and CDR2 from the germline V gene are LNHNV and YYDKDF (reference sequence). The CDR3 totals 12 residues. The CDR3 DNA is TGTGCCACCAGCAGAGATGCGAATGAGCAGTTCTTC. Translated: CATSRDANEQFF.

The CDR3 DNA reads TGTGCCAGCAGCTTCTCACAGGCAGGGAATTCACCCCTCCACTTT. Protein product: CASSFSQAGNSPLHF. J is TRBJ1-6 and V is TRBV5-5; D perhaps matches TRBD1 (5 bases). The CDR3 length is 15 residues. The germline V and J ends were trimmed by 2 bases and 7 bases, with 13 bases remaining between them. The V gene's germline CDR1 is SGHKS and CDR2 YYEKEE (reference sequence).

The chain combines TRBV18 with TRBJ2-1; the D gene is possibly TRBD1 (6 bases). The CDR3 totals 18 residues. The germline V gene has CDR1 KGHSH and CDR2 LQKENI. V lost 3 bases to trimming and J lost 0 bases, with 18 bases between them. This CDR3 is CASSPYPRTELSYNEQFF. The DNA for the CDR3 is TGTGCCAGCTCACCCTACCCCAGGACAGAACTCTCCTACAATGAGCAGTTCTTC. Together with reference TRBV18 and TRBJ2-1, the CDR3 gives the full variable domain: NAGVMQNPRHLVRRRGQEARLRCSPMKGHSHVYWYRQLPEEGLKFMVYLQKENIIDESGMPKERFSAEFPKEGPSILRIQQVVRGDSAAYFCASSPYPRTELSYNEQFFGPGTRLTVL.

The genes are TRBV2 and TRBJ1-5; TRBD1 aligns across 7 bases. The CDR3 has 13 residues. V shed 4 bases, J shed 9 bases, and the junction held 6 bases outside the gene matches. The germline CDR1 and CDR2 sequences are SNHLY and FYNNEI. The CDR3 nucleotides are TGTGCCAGCAGTGGACAGGGTGGGGGGCCCCAGCATTTT. Protein product: CASSGQGGGPQHF. Variable domain in full (rest from reference TRBV2 and TRBJ1-5): EPEVTQTPSHQVTQMGQEVILRCVPISNHLYFYWYRQILGQKVEFLVSFYNNEISEKSEIFDDQFSVERPDGSNFTLKIRSTKLEDSAMYFCASSGQGGGPQHFGDGTRLSIL.

CDR3 residues: CAIYETAGTQYF. In DNA, the CDR3 is TGTGCCATCTATGAGACGGCGGGTACACAGTACTTC. The chain uses TRBV10-3 and TRBJ2-7, with D possibly TRBD2 on 5 matching bases. The CDR3 is 12 residues long. Germline V lookup: CDR1 ENHRY, CDR2 SYGVKD. Trimming took 8 bases from V and 10 from J, leaving 18 bases between them.